This section outlines one TCR beta chain sequence together with its context. V lost 0 bases and J 2 bases, leaving 9 bases between the germline ends. Germline V gene data show CDR1 as SGDLS and CDR2 as YYNGEE. The CDR3 sequence is 14 residues long. This specimen belongs to a study of OX40 agonist ivuxolimab in advanced cancers. Study background: Dose-escalation patients were diagnosed with hepatocellular carcinoma, melanoma, renal cell cancer or head and neck cancer. Eligibility admitted prior anti-PD-1, anti-PD-L1 or anti-CTLA-4 therapy; 35% to 40% had some.

Sequencing used immunoSEQ multiplex PCR; TCRdb keeps in-frame clones, though not all of them. The table lists 100,000 to 120,000 clones, more than 85% of them singletons. V is TRBV9 and J is TRBJ2-7, with D unclear. The receptor was derived from an adult with an advanced solid tumor such as melanoma, head and neck, liver or kidney cancer. Sequences were derived from CD4+ or CD8+ T cells sorted from blood, sampled in a trial of the OX40 agonist ivuxolimab. Here the CDR3 DNA reads TGTGCCAGCAGCGTAGGGGATTCGACCTACGAGCAGTACTTC. Residues: CASSVGDSTYEQYF.